This T cell receptor (beta chain) was profiled in a study of immune evolution from preneoplasia to lung adenocarcinoma. Notes on the study in general: KRAS-mutant nodules had the highest T cell clonality.

To note about this clone: What it recognizes is unknown.

Profiling relied on immunoSEQ multiplex PCR, and the TCRdb table lists in-frame clones only, not all of them. Of about 9,500 clones in the sample, 90% were seen once. Two lung cancer pathologists independently confirmed each histologic diagnosis. The CDR3 is 14 amino acids. Trimming pared 5 bases from V and 6 bases from J, leaving 13 bases between. Germline V gene data show CDR1 as MNHNY and CDR2 as SVGAGI (reference sequence). This sequence joins TRBV6-6 and TRBJ2-2; D might be TRBD2 (7 bases). The receptor was isolated from an older person with invasive lung adenocarcinoma. Sequenced: FFPE invasive lung adenocarcinoma tissue. CDR3 region: CASSPGGAAGELFF. The CDR3 coding sequence is TGTGCCAGCAGTCCTGGGGGGGCGGCCGGGGAGCTGTTTTTT.